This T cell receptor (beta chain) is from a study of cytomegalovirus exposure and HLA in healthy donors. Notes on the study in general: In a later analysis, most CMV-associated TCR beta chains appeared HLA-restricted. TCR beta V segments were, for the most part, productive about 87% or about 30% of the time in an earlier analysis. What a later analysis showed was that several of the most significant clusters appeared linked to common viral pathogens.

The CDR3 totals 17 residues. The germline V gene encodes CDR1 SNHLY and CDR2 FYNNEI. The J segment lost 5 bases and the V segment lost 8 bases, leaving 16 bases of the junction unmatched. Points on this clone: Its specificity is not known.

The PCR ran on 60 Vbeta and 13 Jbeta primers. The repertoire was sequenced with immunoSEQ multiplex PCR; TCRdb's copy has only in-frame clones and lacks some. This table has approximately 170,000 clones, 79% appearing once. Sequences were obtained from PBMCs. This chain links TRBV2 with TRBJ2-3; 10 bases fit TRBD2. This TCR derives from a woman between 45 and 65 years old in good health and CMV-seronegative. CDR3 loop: CASAGQIAGGSRDTQYF. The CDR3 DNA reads TGTGCCAGCGCAGGACAAATAGCGGGAGGATCTCGAGATACGCAGTATTTT.